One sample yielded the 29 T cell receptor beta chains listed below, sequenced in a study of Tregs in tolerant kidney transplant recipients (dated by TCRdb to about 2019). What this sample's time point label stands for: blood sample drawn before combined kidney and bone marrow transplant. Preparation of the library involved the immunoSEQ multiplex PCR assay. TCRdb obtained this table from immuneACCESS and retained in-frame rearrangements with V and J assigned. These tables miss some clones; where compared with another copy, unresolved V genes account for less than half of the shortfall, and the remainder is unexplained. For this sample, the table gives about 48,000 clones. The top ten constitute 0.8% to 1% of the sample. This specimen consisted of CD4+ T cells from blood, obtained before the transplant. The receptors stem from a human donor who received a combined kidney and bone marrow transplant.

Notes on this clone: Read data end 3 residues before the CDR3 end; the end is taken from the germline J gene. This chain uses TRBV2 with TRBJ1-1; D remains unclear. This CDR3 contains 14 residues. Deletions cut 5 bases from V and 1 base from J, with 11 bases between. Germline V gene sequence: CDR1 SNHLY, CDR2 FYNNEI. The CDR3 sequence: CASSTHTSNTEAFF. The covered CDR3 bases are TGTGCCAGCAGTACTCATACGTCGAACACTGAA.

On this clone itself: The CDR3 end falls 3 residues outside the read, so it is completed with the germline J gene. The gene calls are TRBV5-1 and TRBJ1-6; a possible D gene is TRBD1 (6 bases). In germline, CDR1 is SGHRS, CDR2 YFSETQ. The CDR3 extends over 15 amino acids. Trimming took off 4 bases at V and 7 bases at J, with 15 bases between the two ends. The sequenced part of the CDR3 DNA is TGCGCCAGCAGCGGCGGGACACGCCTCAATTCACCC. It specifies CASSGGTRLNSP. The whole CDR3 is CASSGGTRLNSPLHF. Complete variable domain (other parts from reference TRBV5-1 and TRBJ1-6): KAGVTQTPRYLIKTRGQQVTLSCSPISGHRSVSWYQQTPGQGLQFLFEYFSETQRNKGNFPGRFSGRQFSNSRSEMNVSTLELGDSALYLCASSGGTRLNSPLHFGNGTRLTVT.

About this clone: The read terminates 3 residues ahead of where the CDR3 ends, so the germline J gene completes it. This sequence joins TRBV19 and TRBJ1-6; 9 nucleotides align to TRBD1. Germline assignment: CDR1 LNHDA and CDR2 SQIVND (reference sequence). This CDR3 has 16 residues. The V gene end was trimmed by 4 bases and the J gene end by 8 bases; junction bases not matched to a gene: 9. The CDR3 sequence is CASSTPGQGRHSPLHF. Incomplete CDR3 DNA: TGTGCCAGTAGTACCCCGGGACAGGGCAGACATTCACCC.

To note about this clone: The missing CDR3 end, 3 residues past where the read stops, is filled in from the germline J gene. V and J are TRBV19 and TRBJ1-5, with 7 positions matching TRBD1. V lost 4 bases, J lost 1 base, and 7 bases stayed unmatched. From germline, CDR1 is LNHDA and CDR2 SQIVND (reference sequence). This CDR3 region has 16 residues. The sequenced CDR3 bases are TGTGCCAGTAGTACTAGGACAGGAAAAAGCAATCAGCCC. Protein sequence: CASSTRTGKSNQP. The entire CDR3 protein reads CASSTRTGKSNQPQHF. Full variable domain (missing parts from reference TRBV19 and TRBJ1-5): DGGITQSPKYLFRKEGQNVTLSCEQNLNHDAMYWYRQDPGQGLRLIYYSQIVNDFQKGDIAEGYSVSREKKESFPLTVTSAQKNPTAFYLCASSTRTGKSNQPQHFGDGTRLSIL.

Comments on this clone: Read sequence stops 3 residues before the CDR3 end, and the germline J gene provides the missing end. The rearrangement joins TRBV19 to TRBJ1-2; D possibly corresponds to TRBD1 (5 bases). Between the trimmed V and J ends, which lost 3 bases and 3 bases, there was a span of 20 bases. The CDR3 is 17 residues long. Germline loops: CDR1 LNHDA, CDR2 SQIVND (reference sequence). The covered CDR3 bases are TGTGCCAGTAGTATTCGACAGAACCCAACCTCTCACTATGGC. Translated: CASSIRQNPTSHYG. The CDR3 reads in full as CASSIRQNPTSHYGYTF.

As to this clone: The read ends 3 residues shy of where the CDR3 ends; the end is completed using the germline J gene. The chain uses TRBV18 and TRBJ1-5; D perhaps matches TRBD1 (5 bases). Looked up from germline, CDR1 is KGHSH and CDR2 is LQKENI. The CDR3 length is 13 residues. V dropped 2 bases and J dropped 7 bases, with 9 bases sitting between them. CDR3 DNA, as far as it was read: TGTGCCAGCTCACCAGGGGGGAACCAGCCC. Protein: CASSPGGNQP. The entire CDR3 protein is CASSPGGNQPQHF.

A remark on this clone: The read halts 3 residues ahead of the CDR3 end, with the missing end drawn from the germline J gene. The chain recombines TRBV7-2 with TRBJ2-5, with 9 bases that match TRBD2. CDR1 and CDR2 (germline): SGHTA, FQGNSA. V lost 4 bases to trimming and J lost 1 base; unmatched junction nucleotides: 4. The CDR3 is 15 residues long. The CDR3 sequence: CASSSLAGTQETQYF. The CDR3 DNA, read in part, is TGTGCCAGCAGCTCCCTAGCGGGGACCCAAGAGACC.

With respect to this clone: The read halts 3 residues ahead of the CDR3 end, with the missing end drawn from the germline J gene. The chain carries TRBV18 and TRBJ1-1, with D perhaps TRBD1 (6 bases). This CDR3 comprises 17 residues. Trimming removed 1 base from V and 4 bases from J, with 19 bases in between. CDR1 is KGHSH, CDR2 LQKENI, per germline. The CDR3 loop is CASSPLPNRASSTEAFF. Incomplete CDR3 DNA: TGTGCCAGCTCACCACTCCCTAACAGGGCTTCGAGCACTGAA.

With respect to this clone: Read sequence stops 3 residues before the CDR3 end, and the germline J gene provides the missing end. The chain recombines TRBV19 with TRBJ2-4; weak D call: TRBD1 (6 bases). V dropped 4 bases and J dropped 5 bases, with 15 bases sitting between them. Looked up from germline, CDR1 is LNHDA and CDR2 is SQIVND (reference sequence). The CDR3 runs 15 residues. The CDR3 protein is CASSTTEKGENIQYF. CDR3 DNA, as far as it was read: TGTGCCAGTAGTACGACAGAGAAGGGGGAAAACATT. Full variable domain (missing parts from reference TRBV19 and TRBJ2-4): DGGITQSPKYLFRKEGQNVTLSCEQNLNHDAMYWYRQDPGQGLRLIYYSQIVNDFQKGDIAEGYSVSREKKESFPLTVTSAQKNPTAFYLCASSTTEKGENIQYFGAGTRLSVL.

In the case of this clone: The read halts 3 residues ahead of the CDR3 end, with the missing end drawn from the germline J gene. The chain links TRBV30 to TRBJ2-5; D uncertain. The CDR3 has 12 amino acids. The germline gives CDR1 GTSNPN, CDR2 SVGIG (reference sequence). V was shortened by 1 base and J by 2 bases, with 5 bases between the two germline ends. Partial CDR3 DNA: TGTGCCTGGAGTGCCCGGCAAGAGACC. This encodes CAWSARQET. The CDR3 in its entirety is CAWSARQETQYF. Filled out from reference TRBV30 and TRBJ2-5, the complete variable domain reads SQTIHQWPATLVQPVGSPLSLECTVEGTSNPNLYWYRQAAGRGLQLLFYSVGIGQISSEVPQNLSASRPQDRQFILSSKKLLLSDSGFYLCAWSARQETQYFGPGTRLLVL.

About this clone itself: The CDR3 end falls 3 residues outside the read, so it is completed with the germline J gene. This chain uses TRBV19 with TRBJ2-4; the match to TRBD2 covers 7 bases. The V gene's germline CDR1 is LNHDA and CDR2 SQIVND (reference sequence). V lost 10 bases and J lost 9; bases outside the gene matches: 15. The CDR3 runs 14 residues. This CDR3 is CATMGGDLGSIQYF. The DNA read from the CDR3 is TGTGCCACCATGGGGGGGGACCTCGGGAGCATT. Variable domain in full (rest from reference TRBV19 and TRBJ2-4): DGGITQSPKYLFRKEGQNVTLSCEQNLNHDAMYWYRQDPGQGLRLIYYSQIVNDFQKGDIAEGYSVSREKKESFPLTVTSAQKNPTAFYLCATMGGDLGSIQYFGAGTRLSVL.

The part of the CDR3 DNA that was read is TGTGCCAGCAGTGCCGCCCGACAGTGGGGGGAAGAGACC. This encodes CASSAARQWGEET. The CDR3 as a whole reads CASSAARQWGEETQYF. The chain employs TRBV6-2 or TRBV6-3 and TRBJ2-5; tentative D call: TRBD2 (6 bases). The read gets to within 3 residues of the CDR3 end, and the germline J gene fills in the rest. The V end was cut by 5 bases, the J end by 3 bases, with 19 bases between. Germline CDR1 MNHEY, CDR2 SVGEGT. This CDR3 comprises 16 residues.

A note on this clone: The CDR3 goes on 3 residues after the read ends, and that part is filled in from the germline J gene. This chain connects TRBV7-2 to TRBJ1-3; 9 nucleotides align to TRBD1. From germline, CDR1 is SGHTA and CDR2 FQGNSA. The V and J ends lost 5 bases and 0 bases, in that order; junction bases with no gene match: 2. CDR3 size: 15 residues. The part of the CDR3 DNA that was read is TGTGCCAGCAGCCGGGACAGGGCCTCTGGAAACACC. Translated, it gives CASSRDRASGNT. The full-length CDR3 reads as CASSRDRASGNTIYF.

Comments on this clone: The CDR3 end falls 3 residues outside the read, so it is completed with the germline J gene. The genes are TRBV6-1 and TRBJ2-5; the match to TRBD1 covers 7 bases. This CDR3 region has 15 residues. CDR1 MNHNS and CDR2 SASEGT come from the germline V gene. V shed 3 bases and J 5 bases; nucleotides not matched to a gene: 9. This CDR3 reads CASSDPLTGLETQYF. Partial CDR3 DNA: TGTGCCAGCAGTGACCCGCTGACAGGGTTGGAGACC.

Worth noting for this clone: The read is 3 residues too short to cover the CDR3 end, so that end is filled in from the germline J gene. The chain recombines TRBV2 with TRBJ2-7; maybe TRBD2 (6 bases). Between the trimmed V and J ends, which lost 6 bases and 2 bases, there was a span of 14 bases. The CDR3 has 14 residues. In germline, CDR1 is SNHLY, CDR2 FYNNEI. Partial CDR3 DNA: TGTGCCAGCAGGGTCCTAGCGTCTACCTACGAG. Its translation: CASRVLASTYE. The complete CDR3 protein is CASRVLASTYEQYF.

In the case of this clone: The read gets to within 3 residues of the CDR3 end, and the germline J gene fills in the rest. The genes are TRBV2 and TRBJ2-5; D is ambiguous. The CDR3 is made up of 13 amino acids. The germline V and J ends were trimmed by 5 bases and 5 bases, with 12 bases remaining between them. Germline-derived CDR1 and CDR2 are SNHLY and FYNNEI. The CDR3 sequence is CASSFGPAETQYF. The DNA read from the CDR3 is TGTGCCAGCAGTTTTGGCCCTGCTGAGACC.

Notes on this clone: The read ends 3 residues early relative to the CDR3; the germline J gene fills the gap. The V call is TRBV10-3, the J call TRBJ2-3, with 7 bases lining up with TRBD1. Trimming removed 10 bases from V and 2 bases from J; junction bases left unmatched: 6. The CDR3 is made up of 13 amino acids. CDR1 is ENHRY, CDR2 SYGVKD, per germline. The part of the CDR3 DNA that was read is TGTGCCACCGAAGACAGGGTCACAGATACG. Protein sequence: CATEDRVTDT. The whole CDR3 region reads CATEDRVTDTQYF.

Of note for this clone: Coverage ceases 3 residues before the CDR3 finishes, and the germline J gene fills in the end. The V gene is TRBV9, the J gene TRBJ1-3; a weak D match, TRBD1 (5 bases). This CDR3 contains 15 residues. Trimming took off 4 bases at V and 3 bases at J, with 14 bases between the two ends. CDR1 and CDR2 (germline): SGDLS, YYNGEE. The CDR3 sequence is CASSSYQGDGNTIYF. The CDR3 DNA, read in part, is TGTGCCAGCAGCTCCTATCAGGGTGATGGAAACACC.

CDR3 DNA (partial): TGTGCCAGCTCACCCAAGGGGGCCTTATACAATGAG. It is translated as CASSPKGALYNE. The entire CDR3 reads CASSPKGALYNEQFF. V and J are TRBV18 and TRBJ2-1; 7 positions match TRBD1. The CDR3 goes on 3 residues after the read ends, and that part is filled in from the germline J gene. Trimming took 3 bases from V and 4 from J; bases not matched to a gene: 6. Germline CDR1 KGHSH, CDR2 LQKENI. CDR3 length: 15 residues.

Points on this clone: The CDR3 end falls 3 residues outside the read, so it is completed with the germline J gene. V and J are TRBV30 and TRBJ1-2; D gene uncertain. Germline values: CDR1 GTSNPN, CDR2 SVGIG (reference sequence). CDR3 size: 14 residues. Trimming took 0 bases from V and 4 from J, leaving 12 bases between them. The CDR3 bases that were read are TGTGCCTGGAGTGTACGCACGGGTAGCTATGGC. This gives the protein CAWSVRTGSYG. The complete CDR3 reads CAWSVRTGSYGYTF.

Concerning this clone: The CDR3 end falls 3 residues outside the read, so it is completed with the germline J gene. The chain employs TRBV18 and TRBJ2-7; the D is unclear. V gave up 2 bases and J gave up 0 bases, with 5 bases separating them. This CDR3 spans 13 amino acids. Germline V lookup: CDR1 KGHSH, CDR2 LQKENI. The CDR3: CASSPDFSYEQYF. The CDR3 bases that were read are TGTGCCAGCTCACCAGACTTCTCCTACGAG.

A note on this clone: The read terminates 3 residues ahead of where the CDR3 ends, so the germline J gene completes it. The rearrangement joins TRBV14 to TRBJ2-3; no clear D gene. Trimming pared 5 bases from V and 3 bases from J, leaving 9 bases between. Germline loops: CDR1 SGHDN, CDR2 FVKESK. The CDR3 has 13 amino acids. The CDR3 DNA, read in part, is TGTGCCAGCAGCTTCCTAGTGACAGATACG. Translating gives CASSFLVTDT. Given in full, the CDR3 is CASSFLVTDTQYF.

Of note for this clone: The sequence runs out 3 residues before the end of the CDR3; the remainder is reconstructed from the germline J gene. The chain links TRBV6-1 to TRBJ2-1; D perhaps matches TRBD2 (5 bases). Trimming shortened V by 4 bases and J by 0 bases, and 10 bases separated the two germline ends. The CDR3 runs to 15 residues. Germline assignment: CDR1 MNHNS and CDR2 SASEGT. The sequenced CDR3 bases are TGTGCCAGCAGTGCCGGGGTTAGCTCCTACAATGAG. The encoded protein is CASSAGVSSYNE. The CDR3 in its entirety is CASSAGVSSYNEQFF.

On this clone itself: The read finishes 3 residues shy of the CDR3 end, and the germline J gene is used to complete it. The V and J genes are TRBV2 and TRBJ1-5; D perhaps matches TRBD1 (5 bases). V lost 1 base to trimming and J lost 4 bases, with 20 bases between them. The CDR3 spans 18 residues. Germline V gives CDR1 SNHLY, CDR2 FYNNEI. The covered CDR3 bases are TGTGCCAGCAGTGAAGTAGGCAGGGCAACATCATATAATCAGCCC. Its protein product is CASSEVGRATSYNQP. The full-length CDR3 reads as CASSEVGRATSYNQPQHF. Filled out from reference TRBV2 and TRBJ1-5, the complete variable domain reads EPEVTQTPSHQVTQMGQEVILRCVPISNHLYFYWYRQILGQKVEFLVSFYNNEISEKSEIFDDQFSVERPDGSNFTLKIRSTKLEDSAMYFCASSEVGRATSYNQPQHFGDGTRLSIL.

Partial CDR3 DNA: TGTGCCAGCTCACCGGCGAGCGGGGGGGATACG. It specifies CASSPASGGDT. In full, the CDR3 reads CASSPASGGDTQYF. The chain links TRBV18 to TRBJ2-3; 9 nucleotides agree with TRBD2. The read terminates 3 residues ahead of where the CDR3 ends, so the germline J gene completes it. Losses at the gene ends were 3 bases for V and 6 bases for J; bases not matched to a gene: 4. CDR1 is KGHSH and CDR2 is LQKENI in the germline V gene. The CDR3 contains 14 residues. Together with reference TRBV18 and TRBJ2-3, the CDR3 gives the full variable domain: NAGVMQNPRHLVRRRGQEARLRCSPMKGHSHVYWYRQLPEEGLKFMVYLQKENIIDESGMPKERFSAEFPKEGPSILRIQQVVRGDSAAYFCASSPASGGDTQYFGPGTRLTVL.

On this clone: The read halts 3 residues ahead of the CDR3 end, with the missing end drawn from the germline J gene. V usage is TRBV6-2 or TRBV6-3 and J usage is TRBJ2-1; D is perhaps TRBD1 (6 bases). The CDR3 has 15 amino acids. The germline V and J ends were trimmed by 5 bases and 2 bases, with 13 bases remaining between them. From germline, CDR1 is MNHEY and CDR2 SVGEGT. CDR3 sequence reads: CASSHRVGAYNEQFF. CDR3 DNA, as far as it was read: TGTGCCAGCAGTCACAGGGTAGGGGCCTACAATGAG.

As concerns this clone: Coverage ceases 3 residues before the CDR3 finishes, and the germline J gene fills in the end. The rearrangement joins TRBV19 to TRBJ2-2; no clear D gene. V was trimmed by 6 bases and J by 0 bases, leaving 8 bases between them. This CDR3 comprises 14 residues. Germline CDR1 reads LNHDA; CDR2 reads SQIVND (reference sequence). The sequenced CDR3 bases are TGTGCCAGTAGAAATAGAGCGAACACCGGGGAG. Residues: CASRNRANTGE. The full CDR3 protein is CASRNRANTGELFF.

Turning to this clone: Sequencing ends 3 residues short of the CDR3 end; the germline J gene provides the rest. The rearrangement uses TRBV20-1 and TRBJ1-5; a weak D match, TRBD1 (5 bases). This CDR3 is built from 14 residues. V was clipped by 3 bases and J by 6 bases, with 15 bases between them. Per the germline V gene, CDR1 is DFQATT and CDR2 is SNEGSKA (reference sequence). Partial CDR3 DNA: TGCAGTGCTAGTTGGGGGGACGGAGGTCAGCCC. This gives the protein CSASWGDGGQP. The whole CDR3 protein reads CSASWGDGGQPQHF.

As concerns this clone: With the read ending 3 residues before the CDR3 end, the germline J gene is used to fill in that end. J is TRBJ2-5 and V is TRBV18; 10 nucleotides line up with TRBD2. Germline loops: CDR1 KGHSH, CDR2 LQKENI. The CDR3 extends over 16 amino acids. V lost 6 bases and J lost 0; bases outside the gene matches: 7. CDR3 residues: CASSLGLAAYQETQYF. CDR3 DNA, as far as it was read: TGTGCCAGCTCGCTCGGACTAGCGGCGTACCAAGAGACC.